One sample yielded the 5 T cell receptor beta chains listed below, sequenced in a study of vaccination and CD4 T cells after COVID-19 (dated by TCRdb to the early 2020s). The time point tag for this specimen amounts to: late sampling 161 to 241 days after vaccination in a few convalescent patients. What the treatment or condition label conveys for this sample: roughly ten-day PBMC culture with coronavirus spike peptide pools or control peptides (ViraFEST assay). Library method: PCR. The sample was run on an Illumina iSeq 100. DNA from cultured CD4+ T cells was subjected to TCR sequencing with the Oncomine TCR Beta short-read assay at the Johns Hopkins FTIC core. TCRdb reran the public reads through fastp at Q25 and MiXCR, keeping productive beta chains. Under each unique CDR3 protein, matching rows form one entry showing the most common genes and DNA. The sample table shows about 26,000 distinct CDR3 sequences, and around two fifths are seen once. The biggest ten clones account for around 5.1% of the sample.

Antigens for these TCRs are unknown. The sequencing used CD4+ T cells from blood, cultured in vitro, collected about 7 months after SARS-CoV-2 vaccination. The receptors shown here come from a human donor who had recovered from COVID-19.

This clonotype showed up just a few times. The chain couples TRBV15 to TRBJ2-7; the match to TRBD1 covers 7 bases. Trimming took 3 bases from V and 2 from J; bases not matched to a gene: 7. The CDR3 sequence is 15 residues long. Germline CDR1 reads LNHNV; CDR2 reads YYDKDF (reference sequence). CDR3 amino acids: CATSSGTGATYEQYF. CDR3 DNA: TGTGCCACCAGCAGTGGAACAGGGGCTACCTACGAGCAGTACTTC.

This clonotype was found a few times. V gene TRBV2 combines with J gene TRBJ1-5; TRBD1 might be the D (6 bases). The CDR3 totals 14 residues. The germline gives CDR1 SNHLY, CDR2 FYNNEI. Between the trimmed V and J ends, which lost 6 bases and 0 bases, there was a span of 9 bases. Here the CDR3 DNA reads TGTGCCAGCAGGGACAGTTATAGCAATCAGCCCCAGCATTTT. Protein product: CASRDSYSNQPQHF. The variable domain in full, completed from reference TRBV2 and TRBJ1-5, reads EPEVTQTPSHQVTQMGQEVILRCVPISNHLYFYWYRQILGQKVEFLVSFYNNEISEKSEIFDDQFSVERPDGSNFTLKIRSTKLEDSAMYFCASRDSYSNQPQHFGDGTRLSIL.

The gene calls are TRBV28 and TRBJ1-5; the match to TRBD1 covers 10 bases. CDR1 MDHEN and CDR2 SYDVKM come from the germline V gene. The CDR3 totals 16 residues. J was trimmed by 7 bases and V by 6 bases; bases with no gene match: 12. The DNA of the CDR3 is TGTGCCAGCAGCCACGGACAGGGGGGAGGTCTACAGCCCCAGCATTTT. Its protein is CASSHGQGGGLQPQHF. The whole variable domain, remainder taken from reference TRBV28 and TRBJ1-5, is DVKVTQSSRYLVKRTGEKVFLECVQDMDHENMFWYRQDPGLGLRLIYFSYDVKMKEKGDIPEGYSVSREKKERFSLILESASTNQTSMYLCASSHGQGGGLQPQHFGDGTRLSIL.

The CDR3 loop reads CASSKPGPRRETQYF. The CDR3 DNA follows: TGTGCCAGCAGCAAGCCGGGACCTAGGCGGGAGACCCAGTACTTC. J is TRBJ2-5 and V is TRBV5-4; D possibly uses TRBD1 or TRBD2 (5 bases each). The germline CDR1 and CDR2 sequences are SGHNT and YYREEE (reference sequence). The CDR3 is 15 amino acids. With 4 bases removed from V and 5 bases from J, the gap between germline ends came to 18 bases.

This sequence joins TRBV19 and TRBJ1-6, with TRBD1 matching 8 bases. CDR1 and CDR2 from the germline V gene are LNHDA and SQIVND (reference sequence). The V and J ends lost 3 bases and 7 bases, in that order; junction bases with no gene match: 8. This CDR3 spans 16 amino acids. The CDR3 loop reads CASSITDRVSNSPLHF. Written as DNA, the CDR3 is TGTGCCAGTAGTATCACGGACAGGGTGTCGAATTCACCCCTCCACTTT.